Here is one TCR beta chain with its context. Produced via immunoSEQ multiplex PCR; TCRdb's table is partial and in-frame only. The table lists 100,000 to 110,000 clones, around four fifths of them singletons. The entry originates in a study of blood T cell repertoires in COVID-19. This receptor was taken from a woman aged 70 to 79 with acute or convalescent COVID-19. The source material was peripheral blood.

The CDR3 region has the DNA TGTGCCAGCAGCTTTAACGGGGGGGGCTACAATGAGCAGTTCTTC. The encoded protein is CASSFNGGGYNEQFF. The chain uses TRBV7-2 and TRBJ2-1, with 8 bases matching TRBD2. Trimming at V came to 3 bases and at J to 3 bases, leaving 4 bases not matched to a gene. CDR3 length equals 15 residues. Germline values: CDR1 SGHTA, CDR2 FQGNSA.